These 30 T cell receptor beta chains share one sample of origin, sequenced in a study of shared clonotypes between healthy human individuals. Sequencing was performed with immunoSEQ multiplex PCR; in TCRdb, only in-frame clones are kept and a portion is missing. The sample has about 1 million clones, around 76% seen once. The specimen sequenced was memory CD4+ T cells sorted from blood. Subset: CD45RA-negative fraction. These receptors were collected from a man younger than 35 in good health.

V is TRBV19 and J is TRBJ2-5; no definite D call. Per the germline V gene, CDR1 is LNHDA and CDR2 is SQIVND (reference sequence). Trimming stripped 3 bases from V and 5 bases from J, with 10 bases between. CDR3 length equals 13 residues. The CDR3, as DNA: TGTGCCAGTAGTATTGACACCGAGGAGACCCAGTACTTC. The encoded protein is CASSIDTEETQYF.

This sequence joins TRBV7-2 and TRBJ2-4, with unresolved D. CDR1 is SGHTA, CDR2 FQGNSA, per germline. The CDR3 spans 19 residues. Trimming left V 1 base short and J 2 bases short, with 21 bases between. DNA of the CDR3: TGTGCCAGCAGCTTAGAGCTGCCGAGTCCCGAGTACTCCAAAAACATTCAGTACTTC. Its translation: CASSLELPSPEYSKNIQYF.

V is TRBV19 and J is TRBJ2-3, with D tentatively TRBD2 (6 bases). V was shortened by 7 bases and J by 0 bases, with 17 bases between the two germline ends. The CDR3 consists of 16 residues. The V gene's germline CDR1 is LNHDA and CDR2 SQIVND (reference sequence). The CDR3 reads CASKDRGGASTDTQYF. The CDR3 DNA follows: TGTGCCAGTAAAGACCGAGGAGGGGCAAGCACAGATACGCAGTATTTT.

As DNA, the CDR3 is TGTGCCAGCAGCCAGGCAGGGGCGAATTCACCCCTCCACTTT. It codes for CASSQAGANSPLHF. The rearrangement joins TRBV14 to TRBJ1-6, with D possibly being TRBD1 (6 bases). CDR1 and CDR2 from the germline V gene are SGHDN and FVKESK. This CDR3 has 14 residues. V was trimmed by 3 bases and J by 7 bases, leaving 10 bases between them.

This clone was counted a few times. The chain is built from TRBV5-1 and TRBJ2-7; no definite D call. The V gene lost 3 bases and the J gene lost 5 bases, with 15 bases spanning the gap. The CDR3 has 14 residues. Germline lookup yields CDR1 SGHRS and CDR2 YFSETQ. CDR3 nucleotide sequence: TGCGCCAGCAGCTCCGAACCGCTCCCCCACGAGCAGTACTTC. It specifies CASSSEPLPHEQYF.

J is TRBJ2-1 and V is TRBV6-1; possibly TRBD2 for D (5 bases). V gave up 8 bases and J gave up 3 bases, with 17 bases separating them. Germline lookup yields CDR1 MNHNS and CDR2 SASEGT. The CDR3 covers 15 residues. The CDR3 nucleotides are TGTGCCAGCCTCCGGGGAGCGGAGATCTACAATGAGCAGTTCTTC. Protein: CASLRGAEIYNEQFF.

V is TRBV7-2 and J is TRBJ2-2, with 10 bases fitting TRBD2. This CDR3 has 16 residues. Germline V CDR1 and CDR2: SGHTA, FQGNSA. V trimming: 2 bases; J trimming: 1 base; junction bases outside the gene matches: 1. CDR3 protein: CASSLTSGVNTGELFF. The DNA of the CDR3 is TGTGCCAGCAGCTTAACTAGCGGGGTGAACACCGGGGAGCTGTTTTTT.

CDR3 residues: CASSLMGPRGGAYEQYF. In DNA, the CDR3 is TGTGCCAGCAGTCTTATGGGGCCCAGGGGTGGGGCCTACGAGCAGTACTTC. The genes are TRBV27 and TRBJ2-7, with D tentatively TRBD1 (6 bases). CDR1 MNHEY and CDR2 SMNVEV come from the germline V gene (reference sequence). Trimming cost V 5 bases and J 2 bases, with 22 bases left between them. The CDR3 has 17 amino acids.

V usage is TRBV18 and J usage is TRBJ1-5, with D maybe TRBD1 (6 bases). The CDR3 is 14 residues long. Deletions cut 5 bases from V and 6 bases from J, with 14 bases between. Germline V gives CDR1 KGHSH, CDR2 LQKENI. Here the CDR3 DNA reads TGTGCCAGCTCAGTGGGGGGGCAGGGTCAGCCCCAGCATTTT. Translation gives CASSVGGQGQPQHF.

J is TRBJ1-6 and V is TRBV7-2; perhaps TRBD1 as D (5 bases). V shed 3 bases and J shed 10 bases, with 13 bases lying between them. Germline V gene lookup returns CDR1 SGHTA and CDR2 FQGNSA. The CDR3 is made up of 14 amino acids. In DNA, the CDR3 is TGTGCCAGCAGCTTTTCAGGGTCCGAGTCACCCCTCCACTTT. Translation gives CASSFSGSESPLHF. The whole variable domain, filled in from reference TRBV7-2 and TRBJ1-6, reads GAGVSQSPSNKVTEKGKDVELRCDPISGHTALYWYRQSLGQGLEFLIYFQGNSAPDKSGLPSDRFSAERTGGSVSTLTIQRTQQEDSAVYLCASSFSGSESPLHFGNGTRLTVT.

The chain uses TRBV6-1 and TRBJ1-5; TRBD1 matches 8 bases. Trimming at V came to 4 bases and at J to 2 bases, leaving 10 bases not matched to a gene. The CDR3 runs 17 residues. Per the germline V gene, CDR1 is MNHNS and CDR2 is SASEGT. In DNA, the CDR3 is TGTGCCAGCAGTGGGTGGTATGAGACAGGGGGCAATCAGCCCCAGCATTTT. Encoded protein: CASSGWYETGGNQPQHF.

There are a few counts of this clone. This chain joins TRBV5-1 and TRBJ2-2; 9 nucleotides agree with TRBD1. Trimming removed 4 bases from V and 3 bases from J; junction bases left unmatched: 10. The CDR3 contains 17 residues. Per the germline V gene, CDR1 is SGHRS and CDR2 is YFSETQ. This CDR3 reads CASSPGATGGDTGELFF. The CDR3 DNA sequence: TGCGCCAGCAGCCCGGGAGCAACAGGGGGCGACACCGGGGAGCTGTTTTTT. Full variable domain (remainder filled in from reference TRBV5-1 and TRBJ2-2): KAGVTQTPRYLIKTRGQQVTLSCSPISGHRSVSWYQQTPGQGLQFLFEYFSETQRNKGNFPGRFSGRQFSNSRSEMNVSTLELGDSALYLCASSPGATGGDTGELFFGEGSRLTVL.

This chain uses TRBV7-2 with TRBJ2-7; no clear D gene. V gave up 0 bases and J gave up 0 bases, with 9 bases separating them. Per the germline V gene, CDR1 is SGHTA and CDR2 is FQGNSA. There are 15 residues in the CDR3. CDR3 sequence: CASSLAGYVSYEQYF. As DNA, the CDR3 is TGTGCCAGCAGCTTAGCCGGGTATGTCTCCTACGAGCAGTACTTC.

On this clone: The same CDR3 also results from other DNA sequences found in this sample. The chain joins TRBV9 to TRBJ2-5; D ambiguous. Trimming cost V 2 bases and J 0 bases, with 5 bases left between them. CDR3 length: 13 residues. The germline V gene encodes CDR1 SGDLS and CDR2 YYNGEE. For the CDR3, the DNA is TGTGCCAGCAGCGTCCGGGACCAAGAGACCCAGTACTTC. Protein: CASSVRDQETQYF.

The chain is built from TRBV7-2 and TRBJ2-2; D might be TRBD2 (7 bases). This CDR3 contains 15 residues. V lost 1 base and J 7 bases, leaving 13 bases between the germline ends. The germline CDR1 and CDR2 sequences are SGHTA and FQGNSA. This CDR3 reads CASSLVRGASGELFF. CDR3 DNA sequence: TGTGCCAGCAGCTTAGTTCGGGGGGCGAGCGGGGAGCTGTTTTTT.

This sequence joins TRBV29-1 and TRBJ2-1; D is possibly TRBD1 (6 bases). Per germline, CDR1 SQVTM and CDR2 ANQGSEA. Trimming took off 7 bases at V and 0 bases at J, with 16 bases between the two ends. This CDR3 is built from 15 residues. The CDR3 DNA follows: TGCAGCGCCAGGCCAGGGGCTAGCTCCTACAATGAGCAGTTCTTC. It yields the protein CSARPGASSYNEQFF.

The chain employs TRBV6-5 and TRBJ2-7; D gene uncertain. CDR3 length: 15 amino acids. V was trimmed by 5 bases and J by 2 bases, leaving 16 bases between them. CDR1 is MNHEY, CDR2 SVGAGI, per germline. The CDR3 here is CASSPRSHGPYEQYF. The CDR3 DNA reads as TGTGCCAGCAGTCCGCGGAGCCACGGGCCCTACGAGCAGTACTTC.

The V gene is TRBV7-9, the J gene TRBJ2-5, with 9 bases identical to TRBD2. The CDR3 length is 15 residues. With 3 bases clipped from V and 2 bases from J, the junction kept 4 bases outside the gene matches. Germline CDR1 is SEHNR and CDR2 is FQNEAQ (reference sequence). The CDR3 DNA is TGTGCCAGCAGCTTGTTACTAGCGGGTCAAGAGACCCAGTACTTC. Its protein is CASSLLLAGQETQYF.

CDR3 sequence: CASTKGGAKNIQYF. CDR3 nucleotide sequence: TGTGCCAGTACCAAGGGGGGTGCCAAAAACATTCAGTACTTC. This rearrangement joins TRBV19 to TRBJ2-4; D assignment may be TRBD1 or TRBD2 (6 bases each). Germline assignment: CDR1 LNHDA and CDR2 SQIVND (reference sequence). The V end was cut by 7 bases, the J end by 1 base, with 11 bases between. CDR3 length: 14 residues.

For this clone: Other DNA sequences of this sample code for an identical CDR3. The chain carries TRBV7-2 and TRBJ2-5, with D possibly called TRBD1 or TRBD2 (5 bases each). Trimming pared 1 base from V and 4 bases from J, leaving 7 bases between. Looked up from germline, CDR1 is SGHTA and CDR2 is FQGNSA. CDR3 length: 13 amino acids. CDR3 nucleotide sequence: TGTGCCAGCAGCTTAGTTGGGGGAGAGACCCAGTACTTC. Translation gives CASSLVGGETQYF.

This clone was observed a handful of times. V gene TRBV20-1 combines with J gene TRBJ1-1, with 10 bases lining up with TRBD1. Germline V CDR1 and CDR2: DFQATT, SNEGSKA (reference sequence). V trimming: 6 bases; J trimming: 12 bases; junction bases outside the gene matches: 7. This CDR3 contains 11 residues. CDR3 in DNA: TGCAGTGCCATGGGGACAGGGGAAACTTTCTTT. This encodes CSAMGTGETFF.

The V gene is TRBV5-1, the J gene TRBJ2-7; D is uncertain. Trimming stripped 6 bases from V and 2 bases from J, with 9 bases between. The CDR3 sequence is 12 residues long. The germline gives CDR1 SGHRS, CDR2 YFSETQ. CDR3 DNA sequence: TGCGCCAGCAATAACAGTCCCTACGAGCAGTACTTC. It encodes CASNNSPYEQYF.

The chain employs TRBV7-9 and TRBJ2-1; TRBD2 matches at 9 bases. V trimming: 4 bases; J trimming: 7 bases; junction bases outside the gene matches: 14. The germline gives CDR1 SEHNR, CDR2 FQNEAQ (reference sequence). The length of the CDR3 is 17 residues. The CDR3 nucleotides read TGTGCCAGCAGCTCCCAGAATAGCGGGAGTCTGAAGAATGAGCAGTTCTTC. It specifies CASSSQNSGSLKNEQFF. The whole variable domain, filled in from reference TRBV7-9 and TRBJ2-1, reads DTGVSQNPRHKITKRGQNVTFRCDPISEHNRLYWYRQTLGQGPEFLTYFQNEAQLEKSRLLSDRFSAERPKGSFSTLEIQRTEQGDSAMYLCASSSQNSGSLKNEQFFGPGTRLTVL.

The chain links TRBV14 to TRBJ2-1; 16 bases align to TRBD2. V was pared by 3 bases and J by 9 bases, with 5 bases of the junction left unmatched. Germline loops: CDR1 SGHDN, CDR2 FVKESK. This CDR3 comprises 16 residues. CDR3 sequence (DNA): TGTGCCAGCAGCCATGGGACTAGCGGGAGGGCCCCTGAGCAGTTCTTC. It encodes CASSHGTSGRAPEQFF.

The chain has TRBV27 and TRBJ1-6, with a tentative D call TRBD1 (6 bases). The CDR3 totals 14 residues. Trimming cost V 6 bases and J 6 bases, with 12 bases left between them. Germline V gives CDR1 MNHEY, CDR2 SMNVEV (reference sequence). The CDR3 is CASSLDRINSPLHF. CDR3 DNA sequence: TGTGCCAGCAGCCTCGACAGGATTAATTCACCCCTCCACTTT.

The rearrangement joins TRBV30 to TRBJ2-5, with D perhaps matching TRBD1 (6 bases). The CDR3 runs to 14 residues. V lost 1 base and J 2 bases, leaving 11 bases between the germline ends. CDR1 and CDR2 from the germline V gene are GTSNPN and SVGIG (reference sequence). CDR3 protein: CAWSEGVLQETQYF. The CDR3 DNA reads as TGTGCCTGGAGTGAGGGGGTCCTACAAGAGACCCAGTACTTC.

CDR3 DNA sequence: TGCGCCAGCAGCTTAGACGGAGGGAGCACAGATACGCAGTATTTT. Translating gives CASSLDGGSTDTQYF. J is TRBJ2-3 and V is TRBV5-1, with D possibly matching TRBD2 (6 bases). The CDR3 extends over 15 amino acids. Between the trimmed V and J ends, which lost 2 bases and 0 bases, there was a span of 10 bases. CDR1 is SGHRS and CDR2 is YFSETQ in the germline V gene.

CDR3 sequence reads: CAISKVVRSTDGYTF. DNA of the CDR3: TGTGCCATCAGTAAGGTAGTCAGGAGTACGGATGGCTACACCTTC. This chain connects TRBV10-3 to TRBJ1-2; D uncertain. Trimming removed 5 bases from V and 6 bases from J, with 19 bases in between. The CDR3 extends over 15 amino acids. Germline V CDR1 and CDR2: ENHRY, SYGVKD.

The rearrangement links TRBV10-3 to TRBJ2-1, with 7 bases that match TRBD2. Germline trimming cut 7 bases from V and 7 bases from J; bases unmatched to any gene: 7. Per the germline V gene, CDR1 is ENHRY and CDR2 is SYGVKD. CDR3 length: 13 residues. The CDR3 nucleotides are TGTGCCATCATGGCGGGAGAAAAGAATGAGCAGTTCTTC. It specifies CAIMAGEKNEQFF.

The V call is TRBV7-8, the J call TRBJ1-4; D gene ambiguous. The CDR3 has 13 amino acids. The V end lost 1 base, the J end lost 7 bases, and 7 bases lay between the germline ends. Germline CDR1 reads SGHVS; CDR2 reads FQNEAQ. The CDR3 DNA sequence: TGTGCCAGCAGCTTAGGGGTCGGTGAAAAACTGTTTTTT. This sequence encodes CASSLGVGEKLFF.